This TCR beta chain was sequenced in a study of T-cell memory formation after mild COVID-19 (dated by TCRdb to about 2021). General notes on the study: TCR sequence clusters from the two donors were found to be largely donor specific. In a couple of donors, T-cell clones that expanded and contracted after mild COVID-19 were tracked by sequencing TCRalpha and TCRbeta repertoires over time. Two young, previously healthy adult volunteers, one female and one male, were included in the cohort.

The study at large found these results: Contracting CD4+ clones turned up mainly in the CM and EM memory subsets, whereas EMRA was where CD8+ clones were enriched. Clones contracting from day 15 to 85 had balanced CD4/CD8 phenotypes, while a second wave expanding from day 15 to 37 was biased towards CD4+. Some responding clones were detected in pre-infection memory, suggesting pre-existing cross-reactive memory T cells joined the SARS-CoV-2 response. Whether the second-wave clones peaking on day 37 were SARS-CoV-2 specific was not confirmed. The study covered only two mild cases, and larger cohorts including severe cases with pre-infection samples were considered necessary.

Only a few counts were recorded for this clonotype. Its antigen remains unidentified. The sample holds no much larger clone one base away, and base qualities are not on file. Reading from cysteine to phenylalanine, the CDR3 counts 12 amino acids. CDR3 DNA is the only sequence kept; it has 36 bases, read in frame from the first base. The germline V gene (reference sequence) provides CDR1 SEHNR and CDR2 FQNEAQ. V is pruned by 3 bases and J by 14 bases, leaving 4 bases of the junction without a gene match. Ficoll-Paque density gradient centrifugation was the method used to isolate PBMCs. For sequencing, an Illumina NovaSeq 6000 was employed. Using 5'RACE with constant-segment primers, TCRalpha and TCRbeta cDNA libraries were constructed, with sample barcodes and unique molecular identifiers added in the process. Trizol reagent was used to extract RNA from every sample. Amplification of the libraries took two PCR steps, and the second step added a second sample barcode plus Illumina TruSeq adapters. The libraries were sequenced on an Illumina NovaSeq using 2 x 150 bp paired-end reads. In the paper's pipeline: Demultiplexing of reads and collapsing into UMI-guided consensus sequences were performed with migec v1.2.7. Using mixcr v2.1.11, UMI consensuses were aligned to TRA and TRB V and J templates and then assembled into clonotypes. A clonotype was counted as expanded or contracted only if both edgeR and NoisET called the change significant, with noise models trained on biological replicates. edgeR calls used a false discovery rate-adjusted p below 0.01 and a log2 fold-change threshold of 1. As an exploratory analysis of dynamics, max-normalized trajectories of the 1000 most abundant clonotypes were examined by PCA with hierarchical clustering. Separately sequenced CD4+ and CD8+ repertoires were used to assign the CD4 or CD8 phenotype of responding clones. TCRdb took the public reads, trimmed them with fastp at Q25, ran MiXCR for clone calling and kept in-frame beta chains. CDR3 protein duplicates are merged, each entry listing the most common genes and DNA. Clone size and V and J calls follow TCRdb, not the original study. The sample table lists about 400,000 distinct CDR3 sequences, less than 25% of them with a count of one. Together, the top ten hold under 15% of the sample.

This clonotype was sampled from an adult woman who had mild COVID-19 (a few samples of this study predate the infection). The sample titles of this study are shuffled in the database, so cell type and time point are left out; the donor was told from shared clones. The V and J genes are TRBV7-9 and TRBJ1-2; TRBD1 fits 12 bases in the junction. Source material: PBMCs or a T cell subset sorted from them (not recorded which). CDR3 region: CASSLGQGAETF. The nucleotide sequence is given as TGTGCCAGCAGCTTGGGACAGGGGGCGGAGACCTTC. When the CDR3 is completed using the reference TRBV7-9 and TRBJ1-2 genes on either side, the full variable domain is DTGVSQNPRHKITKRGQNVTFRCDPISEHNRLYWYRQTLGQGPEFLTYFQNEAQLEKSRLLSDRFSAERPKGSFSTLEIQRTEQGDSAMYLCASSLGQGAETFGSGTRLTVV.